This TCR beta chain was recorded in a study of T cells in Graves' hyperthyroidism and ophthalmopathy. Whole-study findings and limits: Within blood appeared most thyroid clonotypes that had expanded above 0.001.

Researchers amplified the TCR beta CDR3 regions from RNA transcripts. Initially, a first-round RT-PCR of the TCR CDR3 employed the HTBI primer set. TCRdb called the multiplex PCR reads again in MiXCR, with one record for every CDR3 protein. The table records under 450,000 distinct CDR3 sequences, about 14% of them present only once. The sample holds many counts of this clonotype. Its specificity is unknown. The hyperthyroidism was newly diagnosed and had lasted under 2 months; the patients were aged 18 to 65. Exclusions: uncontrolled infection, other autoimmune disease, pregnancy, lactation. Sequencing was performed on blood. The clonotype comes from a man aged 30 to 45 with Graves' hyperthyroidism that later progressed to Graves' ophthalmopathy.

The CDR3, as DNA: TGTGCCAGCAGTTACTCCGGGACAGGGTTCACTGAAGCTTTCTTT. It codes for CASSYSGTGFTEAFF. The chain is built from TRBV6-6 and TRBJ1-1; 9 nucleotides agree with TRBD1. The V gene's germline CDR1 is MNHNY and CDR2 SVGAGI (reference sequence). V trimming: 0 bases; J trimming: 4 bases; junction bases outside the gene matches: 3. This CDR3 has 15 amino acids.